This T cell receptor beta chain stems from a study of blood T cell repertoires in COVID-19. As for the study in general: T cells, B-cell-depleted T cells, or PBMCs provided the cDNA or gDNA that served as material.

The CDR3 covers 15 residues. Germline V lookup: CDR1 SGDLS, CDR2 YYNGEE. The V end was cut by 4 bases, the J end by 6 bases, with 16 bases between. Seattle-derived patients entered the study during active infection and were followed longitudinally. Original methodology: Counts of nucleated cells, estimated from reference gene primer amplification, were obtained. The protocol was immunoSEQ multiplex PCR, while the TCRdb copy is restricted to in-frame clones and leaves out a portion. The DNA was the basis for D and trimming; V, J and clone size are from that table. The sample consists of about 180,000 clones, around four fifths of them appearing once.

The sequence was collected from a woman aged 35 to 49 with COVID-19, enrolled during active disease. This rearrangement joins TRBV9 to TRBJ1-4, with D unresolved. Material for sequencing was peripheral blood. This chain's CDR3 is CASSSAGRMDEKLFF. The CDR3, as DNA: TGTGCCAGCAGCTCAGCTGGGAGAATGGATGAAAAACTGTTTTTT.